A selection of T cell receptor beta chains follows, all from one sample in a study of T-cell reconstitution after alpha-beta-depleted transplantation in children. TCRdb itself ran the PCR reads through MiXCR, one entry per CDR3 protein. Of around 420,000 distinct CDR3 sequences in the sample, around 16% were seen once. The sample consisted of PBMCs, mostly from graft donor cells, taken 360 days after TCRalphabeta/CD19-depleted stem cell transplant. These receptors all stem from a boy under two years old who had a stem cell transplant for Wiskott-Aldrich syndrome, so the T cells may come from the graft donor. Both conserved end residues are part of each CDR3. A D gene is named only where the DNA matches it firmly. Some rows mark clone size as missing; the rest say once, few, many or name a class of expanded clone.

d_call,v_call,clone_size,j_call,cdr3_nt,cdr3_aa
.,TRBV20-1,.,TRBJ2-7,TGCAGTGCTCATCGACTGGGCGAGCAGTACTTC,CSAHRLGEQYF
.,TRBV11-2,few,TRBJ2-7,TGTGCCAGCAGCTTAGTAGACGCGACGGGCCAATACGAGCAGTACTTC,CASSLVDATGQYEQYF
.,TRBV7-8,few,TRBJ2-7,TGTGCCAGCAGCTTAGGAGTATGGCTAGACAACTACGAGCAGTACTTC,CASSLGVWLDNYEQYF
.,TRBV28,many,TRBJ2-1,TGTGCCAGCAGTGAACAGGAGGGCCTAGTATATGAGCAGTTCTTC,CASSEQEGLVYEQFF
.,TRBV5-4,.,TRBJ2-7,TGTGCCAGCAGCTTGGACAGGGAAGACGAGCAGTACTTC,CASSLDREDEQYF
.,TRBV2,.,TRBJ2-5,TGTGCCAGCATCCTTACAGGGAAACGCCAGACCCAGTACTTC,CASILTGKRQTQYF
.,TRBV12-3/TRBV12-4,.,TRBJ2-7,TGTGCCAGCAGTTTACTAGGGATCGGGGGCCACGAGCAGTACTTC,CASSLLGIGGHEQYF
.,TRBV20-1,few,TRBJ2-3,TGCAGTGCTAGAGATGCATTTTCCGAGATTTTCACAGATACGCAGTATTTT,CSARDAFSEIFTDTQYF
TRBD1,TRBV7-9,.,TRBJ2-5,TGTGCCAGCAGCTTAAAAAGGACAGGGGAAGAGACCCAGTACTTC,CASSLKRTGEETQYF
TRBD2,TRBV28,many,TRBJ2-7,TGTGCCAGCAGTTTTGCGGGAGGCCCTTACGAGCAGTACTTC,CASSFAGGPYEQYF
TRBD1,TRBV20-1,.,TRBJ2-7,TGCAGTGCTGGAGGACAGGCCTGGCCCTACGAGCAGTACTTC,CSAGGQAWPYEQYF
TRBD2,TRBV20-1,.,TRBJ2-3,TGCAGTGCTCTCAGGACTAGCGGGGCCGGGGGTACGCAGTATTTT,CSALRTSGAGGTQYF
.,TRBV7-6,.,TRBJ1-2,TGTGCCAGCAGCTTATCAACAGAACACTATGGCTACACCTTC,CASSLSTEHYGYTF
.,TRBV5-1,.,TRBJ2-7,TGCGCCAGCAGCTTGGAAGTTTCCAGAAGCGAGCAGTACTTC,CASSLEVSRSEQYF
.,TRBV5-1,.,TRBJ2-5,TGCGCCAGCAGCTTAAGAATTGGGCAAGAGACCCAGTACTTC,CASSLRIGQETQYF
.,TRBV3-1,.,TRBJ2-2,TGTGCCAGCAGCAGGTACCAGGGGAACACCGGGGAGCTGTTTTTT,CASSRYQGNTGELFF
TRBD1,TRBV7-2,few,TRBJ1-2,TGTGCCAGCAGCCGGACAGGGACTAACTATGGCTACACCTTC,CASSRTGTNYGYTF
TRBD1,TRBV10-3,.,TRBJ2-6,TGTGCCATCAGTCTGGTGGGGACAGGACAATCTGGGGCCAACGTCCTGACTTTC,CAISLVGTGQSGANVLTF
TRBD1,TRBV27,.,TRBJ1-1,TGTGCCAGCAGTTTAACGACAGGGGCAAGTGTTTCTGAAGCTTTCTTT,CASSLTTGASVSEAFF
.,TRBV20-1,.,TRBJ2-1,TGCAGTGCTAGAGCCAGATTTTACAATGAGCAGTTCTTC,CSARARFYNEQFF
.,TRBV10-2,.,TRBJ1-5,TGCGCCAGCAGTGTTACAGCCTATTCACCCCAGCATTTT,CASSVTAYSPQHF
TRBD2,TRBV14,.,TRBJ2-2,TGTGCCAGCAGCCGACATACTAGCGGGAGGGCCTCCGGGGAGCTGTTTTTT,CASSRHTSGRASGELFF
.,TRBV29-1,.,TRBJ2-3,TGCAGCCCCCGACCCCTGAACACAGATACGCAGTATTTT,CSPRPLNTDTQYF
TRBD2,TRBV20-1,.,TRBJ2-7,TGCAGTGCTAGCGGACTAGCCGGGAGGGGAACCTACTACGAGCAGTACTTC,CSASGLAGRGTYYEQYF
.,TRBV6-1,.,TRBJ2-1,TGTGCCAGCAGCGCCACCGCACTCCCGGGTATAAGGCAGTTCTTC,CASSATALPGIRQFF
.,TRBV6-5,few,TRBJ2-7,TGTGCCAGCAGTTACGTGTTGTGGGGCAACTACGAGCAGTACTTC,CASSYVLWGNYEQYF
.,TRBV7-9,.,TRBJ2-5,TGTGCCAGCAGCTTAATACAGGTTCAAGAGACCCAGTACTTC,CASSLIQVQETQYF
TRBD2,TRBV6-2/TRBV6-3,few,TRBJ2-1,TGTGCCAGCAGGGACTTCGGGGGGACCTACAATGAGCAGTTCTTC,CASRDFGGTYNEQFF
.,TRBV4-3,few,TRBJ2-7,TGCGCCAGCAGCCAAGACAGGAGCTCCTACGAGCAGTACTTC,CASSQDRSSYEQYF
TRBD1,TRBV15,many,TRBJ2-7,TGTGCCACCAGCAGAGATCGAACAGGGGGGCAGTACTTC,CATSRDRTGGQYF
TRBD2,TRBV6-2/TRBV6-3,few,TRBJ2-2,TGTGCCAGCAGTATGAGGACTAGCGGAAACACCGGGGAGCTGTTTTTT,CASSMRTSGNTGELFF
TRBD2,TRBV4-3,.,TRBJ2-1,TGCGCCAGCAGCCCGTTTCCTAGCGGGAGCTCCTACAATGAGCAGTTCTTC,CASSPFPSGSSYNEQFF
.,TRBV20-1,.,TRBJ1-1,TGCAGGGTCGGGGACACTGAAGCTTTCTTT,CRVGDTEAFF
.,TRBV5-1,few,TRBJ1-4,TGCGCCAGCAGTCCACAGGGATTTGAAAAACTGTTTTTT,CASSPQGFEKLFF
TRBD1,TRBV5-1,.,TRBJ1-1,TGCGCCAGCAGCTTGGCCGGGACAGGGCGGAACACTGAAGCTTTCTTT,CASSLAGTGRNTEAFF
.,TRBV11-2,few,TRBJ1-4,TGTGCCAGCAGCACCTTCGTTGCAACTAATGAAAAACTGTTTTTT,CASSTFVATNEKLFF
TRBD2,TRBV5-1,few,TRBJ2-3,TGCGCCAGCAGCCAACTAGCGGGACGCACAGATACGCAGTATTTT,CASSQLAGRTDTQYF
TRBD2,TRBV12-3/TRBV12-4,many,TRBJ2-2,TGTGCCAGCAGACTAGCGGGAGTCACCGGGGAGCTGTTTTTT,CASRLAGVTGELFF
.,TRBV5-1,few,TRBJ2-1,TGCGCCAGCAGCCGCACTAGCCCCTATTACAATGAGCAGTTCTTC,CASSRTSPYYNEQFF
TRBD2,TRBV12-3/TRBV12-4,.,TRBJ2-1,TGTGCCAGCAGCTCCCTTAGCGGGAGGGCCGGAAATGAGCAGTTCTTC,CASSSLSGRAGNEQFF
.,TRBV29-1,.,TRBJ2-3,TGCAGCGTTGAACCGACAGTCTCAGATACGCAGTATTTT,CSVEPTVSDTQYF
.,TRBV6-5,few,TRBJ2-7,TGTGCCAGCAGTTACTCAGCAGAACCCGCGAAGTGGCAGTACTTC,CASSYSAEPAKWQYF
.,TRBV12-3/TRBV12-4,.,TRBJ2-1,TGTGCCAGCAGTTTTGTCAGAGGAAGATTGTGGGCCTACAATGAGCAGTTCTTC,CASSFVRGRLWAYNEQFF
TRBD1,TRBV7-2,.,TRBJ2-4,TGTGCCAGCAGCTTAGCAGCAGGGGGCAAAAACATTCAGTACTTC,CASSLAAGGKNIQYF
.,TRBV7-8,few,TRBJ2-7,TGTGCCAGCAGCAGCCGTTTACTAGCCACAGACGAGCAGTACTTC,CASSSRLLATDEQYF
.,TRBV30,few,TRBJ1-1,TGTGCCTGGAGTGGCGGGGGAGAAGCTTTCTTT,CAWSGGGEAFF
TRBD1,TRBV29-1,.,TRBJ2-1,TGCAGCATCTGGACAGGGGGCGATGAGCAGTTCTTC,CSIWTGGDEQFF
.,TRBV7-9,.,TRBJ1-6,TGTGCCAGCAGCTTAGCGGGCAGGGCCAGATCACCCCTCCACTTT,CASSLAGRARSPLHF
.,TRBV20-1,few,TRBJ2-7,TGCAGTGCTAGAAAGTGGGGCGGCCTCTACGAGCAGTACTTC,CSARKWGGLYEQYF
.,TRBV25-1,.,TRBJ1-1,TGTGCCAGCAGTGAAGTCGGCAACACTGAAGCTTTCTTT,CASSEVGNTEAFF
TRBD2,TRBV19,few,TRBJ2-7,TGTGCCAGTAGTAAGACTAGCGGGAGGGCCAGCGAGCAGTACTTC,CASSKTSGRASEQYF